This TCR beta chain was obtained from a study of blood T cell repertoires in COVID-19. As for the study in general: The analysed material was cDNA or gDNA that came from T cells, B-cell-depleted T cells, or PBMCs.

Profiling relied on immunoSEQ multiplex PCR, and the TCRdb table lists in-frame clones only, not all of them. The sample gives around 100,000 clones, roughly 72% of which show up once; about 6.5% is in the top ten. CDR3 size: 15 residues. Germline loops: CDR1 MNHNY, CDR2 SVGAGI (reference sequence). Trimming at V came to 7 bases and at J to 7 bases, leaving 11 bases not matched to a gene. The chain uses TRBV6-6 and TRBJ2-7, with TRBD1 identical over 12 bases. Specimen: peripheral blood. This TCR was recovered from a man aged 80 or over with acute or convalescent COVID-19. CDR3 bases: TGTGCCAGCATATCCGGGACAGGGGGCTTGGGGGAGCAGTACTTC. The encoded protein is CASISGTGGLGEQYF.